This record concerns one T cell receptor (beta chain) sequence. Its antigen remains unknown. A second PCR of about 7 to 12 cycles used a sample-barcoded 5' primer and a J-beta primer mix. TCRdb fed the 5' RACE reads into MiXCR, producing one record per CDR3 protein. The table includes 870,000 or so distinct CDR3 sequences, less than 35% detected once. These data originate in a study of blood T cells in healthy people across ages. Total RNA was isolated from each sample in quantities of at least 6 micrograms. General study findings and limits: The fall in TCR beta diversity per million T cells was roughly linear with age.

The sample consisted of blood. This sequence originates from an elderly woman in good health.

This CDR3 is CASSLQSYTGELFF. The CDR3 DNA follows: TGCGCCAGCAGCTTACAGAGTTACACCGGGGAGCTGTTTTTT. The J gene is TRBJ2-2, the V gene TRBV5-1; D unresolved. Germline loops: CDR1 SGHRS, CDR2 YFSETQ. The germline V and J ends were trimmed by 2 bases and 3 bases, with 8 bases remaining between them. The CDR3 has 14 amino acids. Full variable domain (rest looked up from reference TRBV5-1 and TRBJ2-2): KAGVTQTPRYLIKTRGQQVTLSCSPISGHRSVSWYQQTPGQGLQFLFEYFSETQRNKGNFPGRFSGRQFSNSRSEMNVSTLELGDSALYLCASSLQSYTGELFFGEGSRLTVL.